Below are 21 T cell receptor beta chains sequenced from a single sample in a study of T cell repertoires in cytomegalovirus infection. No antigen is known for these receptors. TCRdb re-derived calls from the reads in MiXCR, one entry per CDR3 protein. Of roughly 570,000 distinct CDR3 sequences listed, just under 40% were seen once; the top ten hold 40% to 60%. The sequenced sample was cultured PBMCs, obtained from culture after CMV antigen stimulation. These receptors all stem from a human donor in good health (CMV status not recorded). Some clones in this sample may be carry-over from other donors' samples.

V gene TRBV6-6 combines with J gene TRBJ2-6, with 9 bases matching TRBD2. J lost 2 bases, V lost 5 bases, and 1 base had no gene match. The CDR3 spans 15 residues. The germline V gene has CDR1 MNHNY and CDR2 SVGAGI (reference sequence). CDR3 sequence reads: CASSGGGAGANVLTF. The CDR3 nucleotides read TGTGCCAGCAGTGGCGGGGGGGCTGGGGCCAACGTCCTGACTTTC.

This clonotype was detected ten times or more. The J gene is TRBJ2-7, the V gene TRBV7-2; D may be TRBD1 or TRBD2 (5 bases each). CDR3 size: 13 residues. The germline CDR1 and CDR2 sequences are SGHTA and FQGNSA. V was pared by 3 bases and J by 4 bases, with 10 bases between. The CDR3 nucleotides read TGTGCCAGCAGCTTCCGGTGGGGGTACGAGCAGTACTTC. Its translation: CASSFRWGYEQYF.

This chain connects TRBV7-8 to TRBJ1-5; D is ambiguous. The CDR3 spans 13 residues. In germline, CDR1 is SGHVS, CDR2 FQNEAQ. The V gene lost 4 bases and the J gene lost 3 bases, with 7 bases spanning the gap. CDR3 amino acids: CASSSASNQPQHF. The CDR3 coding sequence is TGTGCCAGCAGCTCGGCCTCCAATCAGCCCCAGCATTTT.

The J gene is TRBJ2-5, the V gene TRBV7-8; D perhaps matches TRBD1 (5 bases). CDR3 length: 15 amino acids. Germline V gene data show CDR1 as SGHVS and CDR2 as FQNEAQ. The V end was cut by 5 bases, the J end by 1 base, with 14 bases between. CDR3 DNA sequence: TGTGCCAGCAGCACGGAAGACAGAGTCCAAGAGACCCAGTACTTC. It encodes CASSTEDRVQETQYF.

At least ten counts were recorded for this clonotype. The chain employs TRBV7-2 and TRBJ2-1; TRBD2 matches at 11 bases. Germline V gene sequence: CDR1 SGHTA, CDR2 FQGNSA. Unmatched junction bases numbered 11, after V lost 5 bases and J lost 14 bases. The CDR3 contains 14 residues. CDR3 sequence (DNA): TGTGCCAGCAGCGTAACTAGCGGGAGTAGTAAGGAGTTCTTC. Encoded protein: CASSVTSGSSKEFF.

This clonotype showed up just a few times. J is TRBJ2-1 and V is TRBV6-2 or TRBV6-3; 9 positions agree with TRBD2. The length of the CDR3 is 17 residues. J gave up 3 bases and V 0 bases, and 6 bases lay outside the gene matches. The germline CDR1 and CDR2 sequences are MNHEY and SVGEGT. The CDR3 loop is CASSYSLAGTFYNEQFF. DNA for the CDR3: TGTGCCAGCAGTTACTCTCTAGCGGGGACCTTCTACAATGAGCAGTTCTTC.

The chain carries TRBV5-1 and TRBJ1-1; 9 positions agree with TRBD1. The CDR3 consists of 19 residues. Germline CDR1 SGHRS, CDR2 YFSETQ. Trimming cost V 4 bases and J 4 bases; bases outside gene matches: 20. The CDR3 reads CASSGNRDRDPVGSTEAFF. DNA of the CDR3: TGCGCCAGCAGCGGAAACCGGGACAGGGATCCTGTAGGGAGCACTGAAGCTTTCTTT.

The chain recombines TRBV6-1 with TRBJ2-5; unclear D gene. The CDR3 runs 13 residues. V was shortened by 4 bases and J by 1 base, with 7 bases between the two germline ends. The germline V gene encodes CDR1 MNHNS and CDR2 SASEGT. CDR3 loop: CASSVSVQETQYF. For the CDR3, the DNA is TGTGCCAGCAGTGTCTCGGTCCAAGAGACCCAGTACTTC.

This chain connects TRBV7-2 to TRBJ1-6, with 8 bases lining up with TRBD1. The CDR3 extends over 14 amino acids. Germline V gene sequence: CDR1 SGHTA, CDR2 FQGNSA. With 2 bases clipped from V and 9 bases from J, the junction kept 3 bases outside the gene matches. CDR3 sequence reads: CASSLNRGISPLHF. CDR3 sequence (DNA): TGTGCCAGCAGCTTAAACAGGGGGATTTCACCCCTCCACTTT. The full variable domain, its missing parts supplied by reference TRBV7-2 and TRBJ1-6, is GAGVSQSPSNKVTEKGKDVELRCDPISGHTALYWYRQSLGQGLEFLIYFQGNSAPDKSGLPSDRFSAERTGGSVSTLTIQRTQQEDSAVYLCASSLNRGISPLHFGNGTRLTVT.

Of note for this clonotype: The junction shows a germline mismatch at one end, possibly a read error. V and J are TRBV7-6 and TRBJ2-7; D gene unclear. Germline loops: CDR1 SGHVS, CDR2 FNYEAQ. The CDR3 runs 12 residues. The CDR3 is CASSLDGGPKHF. DNA for the CDR3: TGTGCCAGCAGCTTAGACGGTGGTCCAAAACACTTC.

This chain uses TRBV5-6 with TRBJ1-6; no clear D. This CDR3 contains 12 residues. The ends were cut back, 2 bases at V and 10 bases at J, with 7 bases in the middle. Per the germline V gene, CDR1 is SGHDT and CDR2 is YYEEEE. CDR3 residues: CASSFWGSPLHF. DNA of the CDR3: TGTGCCAGCAGCTTCTGGGGATCACCCCTCCACTTT. Supplemented by reference TRBV5-6 and TRBJ1-6, the full variable domain reads DAGVTQSPTHLIKTRGQQVTLRCSPKSGHDTVSWYQQALGQGPQFIFQYYEEEERQRGNFPDRFSGHQFPNYSSELNVNALLLGDSALYLCASSFWGSPLHFGNGTRLTVT.

This chain connects TRBV6-1 to TRBJ2-3, with unresolved D. Germline loops: CDR1 MNHNS, CDR2 SASEGT. This CDR3 is built from 12 residues. Deletions cut 1 base from V and 14 bases from J, with 13 bases between. CDR3 nucleotide sequence: TGTGCCAGCAGTGAAGATGGGCTAACGGGGTATTTT. Protein product: CASSEDGLTGYF.

A few counts support this clonotype. The J gene is TRBJ2-5, the V gene TRBV28; 7 nucleotides align to TRBD2. V lost 5 bases and J lost 2; bases outside the gene matches: 11. The CDR3 is made up of 16 amino acids. Germline V CDR1 and CDR2: MDHEN, SYDVKM. CDR3 in DNA: TGTGCCAGCAGTACTCACGGGACTACCTTACAAGAGACCCAGTACTTC. It encodes CASSTHGTTLQETQYF.

This sequence joins TRBV2 and TRBJ1-5, with D unresolved. The CDR3 runs to 12 residues. The V end lost 3 bases, the J end lost 11 bases, and 11 bases lay between the germline ends. Germline CDR1 reads SNHLY; CDR2 reads FYNNEI. CDR3 region: CASSEKGRSQHF. DNA of the CDR3: TGTGCCAGCAGTGAGAAGGGAAGGTCCCAGCATTTT.

This chain connects TRBV20-1 to TRBJ1-2; D is uncertain. Trimming pared 2 bases from V and 3 bases from J, leaving 10 bases between. The V gene's germline CDR1 is DFQATT and CDR2 SNEGSKA (reference sequence). This CDR3 contains 13 residues. CDR3 region: CSARSREDYGYTF. The CDR3 nucleotides read TGCAGTGCTAGAAGTAGGGAAGACTATGGCTACACCTTC.

The CDR3 reads CASTPLSVFTGELFF. The CDR3 DNA sequence: TGTGCCAGTACCCCATTGTCTGTCTTCACCGGGGAGCTGTTTTTT. This rearrangement joins TRBV19 to TRBJ2-2, with D hard to call. CDR1 and CDR2 from the germline V gene are LNHDA and SQIVND (reference sequence). V lost 7 bases to trimming and J lost 4 bases, with 16 bases between them. The CDR3 is 15 residues long. The variable domain in full, completed from reference TRBV19 and TRBJ2-2, reads DGGITQSPKYLFRKEGQNVTLSCEQNLNHDAMYWYRQDPGQGLRLIYYSQIVNDFQKGDIAEGYSVSREKKESFPLTVTSAQKNPTAFYLCASTPLSVFTGELFFGEGSRLTVL.

This clonotype was picked up one time. The gene calls are TRBV19 and TRBJ1-4; a weak D match, TRBD1 (5 bases). The CDR3 runs 15 residues. The V gene's germline CDR1 is LNHDA and CDR2 SQIVND (reference sequence). Trimming took 3 bases from V and 10 from J, leaving 18 bases between them. CDR3 amino acids: CASSMTGTAAGKLFF. CDR3 DNA sequence: TGTGCCAGTAGTATGACCGGGACGGCGGCCGGAAAACTGTTTTTT.

V and J are TRBV19 and TRBJ2-2; a possible D gene is TRBD2 (5 bases). The CDR3 has 18 amino acids. Germline loops: CDR1 LNHDA, CDR2 SQIVND (reference sequence). V lost 2 bases, J lost 0 bases, and 16 bases lay in between. This CDR3 reads CASSINPQELANTGELFF. The CDR3 coding sequence is TGTGCCAGTAGTATAAATCCCCAGGAACTAGCGAACACCGGGGAGCTGTTTTTT. Full variable domain (missing parts from reference TRBV19 and TRBJ2-2): DGGITQSPKYLFRKEGQNVTLSCEQNLNHDAMYWYRQDPGQGLRLIYYSQIVNDFQKGDIAEGYSVSREKKESFPLTVTSAQKNPTAFYLCASSINPQELANTGELFFGEGSRLTVL.

The chain couples TRBV7-2 to TRBJ2-5; D tentatively fits TRBD1 or TRBD2 (5 bases each). Trimming left V 5 bases short and J 5 bases short, with 15 bases between. This CDR3 is 14 amino acids long. The germline V gene encodes CDR1 SGHTA and CDR2 FQGNSA. CDR3 DNA sequence: TGTGCCAGCAGCACTCGACAGCGGTCCGAGACCCAGTACTTC. This translates into CASSTRQRSETQYF.

V is TRBV7-6 and J is TRBJ2-2, with 7 bases aligning to TRBD2. CDR3 length: 14 residues. Germline CDR1 SGHVS, CDR2 FNYEAQ. The V segment lost 2 bases and the J segment 7 bases; nucleotides outside the gene matches: 4. This CDR3 is CASSLHGGNGELFF. The CDR3 coding sequence is TGTGCCAGCAGCTTACACGGGGGGAACGGGGAGCTGTTTTTT. Based on the CDR3 plus reference TRBV7-6 and TRBJ2-2, the full variable domain is GAGVSQSPRYKVTKRGQDVALRCDPISGHVSLYWYRQALGQGPEFLTYFNYEAQQDKSGLPNDRFSAERPEGSISTLTIQRTEQRDSAMYRCASSLHGGNGELFFGEGSRLTVL.

This clonotype was counted at least ten times. V gene TRBV7-2 combines with J gene TRBJ2-3; D perhaps matches TRBD2 (6 bases). Germline values: CDR1 SGHTA, CDR2 FQGNSA. Trimming took 6 bases from V and 2 from J, leaving 24 bases between them. This CDR3 has 18 residues. CDR3 sequence (DNA): TGTGCCAGCAGTCTAGCTTCCCGACTAGAGCGGAACACAGATACGCAGTATTTT. Encoded protein: CASSLASRLERNTDTQYF.